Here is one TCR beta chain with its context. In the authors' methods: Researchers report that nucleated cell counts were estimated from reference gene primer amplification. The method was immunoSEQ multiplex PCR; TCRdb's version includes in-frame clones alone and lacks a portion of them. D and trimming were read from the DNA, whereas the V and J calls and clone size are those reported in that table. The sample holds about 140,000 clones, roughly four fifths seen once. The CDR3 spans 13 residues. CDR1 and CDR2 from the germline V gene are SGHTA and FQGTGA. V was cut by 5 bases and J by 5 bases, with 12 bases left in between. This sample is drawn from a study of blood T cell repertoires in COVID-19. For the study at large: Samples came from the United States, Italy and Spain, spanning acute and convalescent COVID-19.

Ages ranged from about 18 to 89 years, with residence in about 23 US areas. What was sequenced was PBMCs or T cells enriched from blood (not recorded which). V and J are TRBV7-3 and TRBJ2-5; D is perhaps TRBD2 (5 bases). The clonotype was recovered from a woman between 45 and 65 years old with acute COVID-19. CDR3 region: CASSTGLEETQYF. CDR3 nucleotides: TGTGCCAGCAGCACCGGACTCGAGGAGACCCAGTACTTC.